These T cell receptor beta chains were read from a single sample in a study of cytomegalovirus exposure and HLA in healthy donors. Sequencing was performed with immunoSEQ multiplex PCR; in TCRdb, only in-frame clones are kept and a portion is missing. The repertoire consists of about 150,000 clones, with approximately 84% occurring once and the leading ten covering 6.5% to 9%. What was sequenced was PBMCs. These receptors came from a woman between 35 and 50 years old in good health and CMV-seropositive. CDR3s include the opening cysteine and the closing phenylalanine or tryptophan. Each record gives: J gene, clone size, CDR3 length, D gene, V gene, CDR3 protein, CDR3 DNA. The D gene is left open where the match is weak. Rows give clone size only sometimes, using once, few, many, or a class for an expanded clone.

TRBJ2-2	NA	15	TRBD2	TRBV7-3	CASSLDGTRTGELFF	TGTGCCAGCAGCTTAGATGGGACTAGGACCGGGGAGCTGTTTTTT
TRBJ2-7	NA	15	TRBD1	TRBV2	CASSEPGTGAREQYF	TGTGCCAGCAGTGAACCCGGGACAGGGGCAAGGGAGCAGTACTTC
TRBJ2-3	NA	16	TRBD2	TRBV5-6	CASSFPTSGGSDTQYF	TGTGCCAGCAGCTTCCCGACTAGCGGGGGATCAGATACGCAGTATTTT
TRBJ2-7	NA	15	NA	TRBV9	CASSVAGDRDYEQYF	TGTGCCAGCAGCGTAGCTGGCGACCGGGACTACGAGCAGTACTTC
TRBJ2-1	NA	12	NA	TRBV7-2	CASSTQGTQQFF	TGTGCCAGCAGCACGCAAGGGACTCAGCAGTTCTTC
TRBJ1-5	NA	12	NA	TRBV27	CASSFLDQPQHF	TGTGCCAGCAGTTTCCTCGATCAGCCCCAGCATTTT
TRBJ1-4	NA	15	TRBD1	TRBV9	CASSARDREGEKLFF	TGTGCCAGCAGCGCGAGGGACAGGGAAGGTGAAAAACTGTTTTTT
TRBJ2-7	NA	15	TRBD1	TRBV7-9	CASSLDGTGSYEQYF	TGTGCCAGCAGCTTAGACGGGACAGGCTCCTACGAGCAGTACTTC
TRBJ2-3	NA	14	TRBD2	TRBV25-1	CASSENGGADTQYF	TGTGCCAGCAGTGAAAATGGGGGGGCAGATACGCAGTATTTT
TRBJ2-3	NA	14	TRBD2	TRBV28	CASSPSGFTDTQYF	TGTGCCAGCAGCCCTAGCGGATTCACAGATACGCAGTATTTT
TRBJ2-5	few	11	NA	TRBV20-1	CSARVGETQYF	TGCAGTGCTAGAGTTGGCGAGACCCAGTACTTC
TRBJ2-6	NA	14	NA	TRBV7-3	CASSPVAGANVLTF	TGTGCCAGCAGCCCTGTTGCTGGGGCCAACGTCCTGACTTTC
TRBJ2-3	NA	12	TRBD2	TRBV27	CASGGVFGTQYF	TGTGCCAGCGGGGGGGTATTCGGTACGCAGTATTTT
TRBJ1-1	few	16	TRBD1	TRBV19	CASRTGTGGSNTEAFF	TGTGCCAGTAGGACTGGGACAGGGGGTAGTAACACTGAAGCTTTCTTT
TRBJ2-6	few	17	TRBD2	TRBV19	CASSTGLAGPGANVLTF	TGTGCCAGTAGTACTGGACTAGCCGGCCCTGGGGCCAACGTCCTGACTTTC
TRBJ1-5	NA	14	NA	TRBV19	CASSMWRMNQPQHF	TGTGCCAGTAGTATGTGGCGGATGAATCAGCCCCAGCATTTT
TRBJ1-3	NA	15	TRBD1	TRBV11-2	CASSLGQGVGNTIYF	TGTGCCAGCAGCTTAGGACAGGGGGTTGGAAACACCATATATTTT
TRBJ1-1	NA	13	TRBD1	TRBV10-3	CAIRTGEGTEAFF	TGTGCCATCAGGACAGGGGAGGGCACTGAAGCTTTCTTT
TRBJ2-1	NA	14	TRBD2	TRBV29-1	CSSIGTSGGNEQFF	TGCAGCTCCATAGGGACTAGCGGGGGCAATGAGCAGTTCTTC
TRBJ2-7	NA	13	NA	TRBV5-6	CASSLIPGYEQYF	TGTGCCAGCAGCTTGATACCCGGGTACGAGCAGTACTTC
TRBJ1-4	NA	16	NA	TRBV5-6	CASSLGQLEVNEKLFF	TGTGCCAGCAGCTTGGGCCAGTTGGAGGTTAATGAAAAACTGTTTTTT
TRBJ1-4	NA	13	TRBD1	TRBV7-8	CASSRDRREKLFF	TGTGCCAGCAGCCGGGACAGGAGGGAAAAACTGTTTTTT
TRBJ2-5	NA	13	NA	TRBV7-2	CASSWRRGETQYF	TGTGCCAGCAGCTGGCGGAGAGGGGAGACCCAGTACTTC
TRBJ1-2	NA	14	NA	TRBV29-1	CSVRGLLGSYGYTF	TGCAGCGTCCGGGGTCTCCTCGGCAGCTATGGCTACACCTTC
TRBJ1-1	NA	16	TRBD1	TRBV18	CASSPLAGGTGTEAFF	TGTGCCAGCTCACCACTGGCAGGGGGAACTGGTACTGAAGCTTTCTTT
TRBJ1-4	NA	15	TRBD1	TRBV18	CASSANRGVNEKLFF	TGTGCCAGCTCTGCCAACAGGGGCGTAAATGAAAAACTGTTTTTT
TRBJ2-1	few	13	NA	TRBV7-6	CASSTGQNNEQFF	TGTGCCAGCAGCACGGGTCAGAACAATGAGCAGTTCTTC
TRBJ1-5	NA	14	TRBD1	TRBV9	CASSKTGDGQPQHF	TGTGCCAGCAGCAAGACAGGGGACGGTCAGCCCCAGCATTTT
TRBJ2-7	NA	14	NA	TRBV30	CAWYAKPGLNEQYF	TGTGCCTGGTACGCTAAACCAGGCCTTAACGAGCAGTACTTC
TRBJ2-5	NA	11	NA	TRBV20-1	CSASPQETQYF	TGCAGTGCTAGCCCTCAAGAGACCCAGTACTTC
TRBJ1-2	NA	12	NA	TRBV2	CASAGSFYGYTF	TGTGCCAGCGCTGGGAGCTTCTATGGCTACACCTTC
TRBJ2-3	few	15	TRBD2	TRBV7-3	CASSPSSGLAGGPYF	TGTGCCAGCAGCCCGTCTTCGGGACTAGCGGGGGGGCCCTATTTT
TRBJ1-5	NA	16	NA	TRBV6-6	CASSPHLDSPSQPQHF	TGTGCCAGCAGTCCGCACCTCGACAGTCCTAGTCAGCCCCAGCATTTT
TRBJ1-2	NA	14	NA	TRBV7-9	CASSSPGLTYGYTF	TGTGCCAGCAGCTCTCCGGGACTAACGTATGGCTACACCTTC
TRBJ1-2	NA	12	NA	TRBV19	CASSPGEYGYTF	TGTGCCAGTAGCCCAGGGGAATATGGCTACACCTTC
TRBJ2-3	NA	14	NA	TRBV7-9	CASSAGANTDTQYF	TGTGCCAGCAGCGCAGGGGCGAACACAGATACGCAGTATTTT
TRBJ2-5	NA	17	NA	TRBV30	CAWSSPLTGDIGQTQYF	TGTGCCTGGAGTTCCCCGTTAACCGGGGACATAGGACAGACCCAGTACTTC
TRBJ2-3	NA	18	TRBD2	TRBV5-1	CASSLARASGGLTDTQYF	TGCGCCAGCAGCTTGGCCAGGGCTAGCGGGGGACTCACAGATACGCAGTATTTT
TRBJ1-2	NA	13	TRBD1	TRBV13	CASSYNRGGGYTF	TGTGCCAGCAGCTACAACAGGGGTGGTGGCTACACCTTC
TRBJ2-1	NA	13	NA	TRBV6-5	CASSLGAYNEQFF	TGTGCCAGCAGTTTAGGGGCGTACAATGAGCAGTTCTTC